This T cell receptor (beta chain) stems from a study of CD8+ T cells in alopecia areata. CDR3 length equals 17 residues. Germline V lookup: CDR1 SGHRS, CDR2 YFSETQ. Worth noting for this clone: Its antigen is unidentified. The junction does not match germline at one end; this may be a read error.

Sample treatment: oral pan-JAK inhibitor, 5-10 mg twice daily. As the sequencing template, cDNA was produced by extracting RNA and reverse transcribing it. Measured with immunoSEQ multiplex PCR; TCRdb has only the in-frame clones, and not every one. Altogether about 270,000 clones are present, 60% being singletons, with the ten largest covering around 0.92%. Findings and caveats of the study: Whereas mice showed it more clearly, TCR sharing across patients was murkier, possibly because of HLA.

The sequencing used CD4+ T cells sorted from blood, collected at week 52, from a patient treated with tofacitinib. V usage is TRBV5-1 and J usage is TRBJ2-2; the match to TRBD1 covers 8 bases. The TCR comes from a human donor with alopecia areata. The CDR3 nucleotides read TGCGCCAGCAGCGTTCAAGCCCGGACAGGGAACGCCGGGGAGCTGTTTTTT. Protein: CASSVQARTGNAGELFF.